These 17 T cell receptor beta chains were sequenced from one sample in a study of CD8+ T cells in alopecia areata. Extraction of RNA preceded its reverse transcription into cDNA, which served as the sequencing template. Generated by immunoSEQ multiplex PCR, the TCRdb table keeps only in-frame clones and is missing some. This table has about 210,000 clones, 35% to 45% appearing once. The treatment was: oral pan-JAK inhibitor, 5-10 mg twice daily. The sequences come from CD4+ T cells sorted from blood, collected between weeks 30 and 35, from a patient treated with tofacitinib. These receptors were collected from a human donor with alopecia areata.

The chain couples TRBV7-8 to TRBJ1-6, with unresolved D. The CDR3 is 17 residues long. Trimming left V 4 bases short and J 4 bases short, with 17 bases between. Germline V gene sequence: CDR1 SGHVS, CDR2 FQNEAQ. The CDR3 sequence: CASSSYRMVGYNSPLHF. The DNA of the CDR3 is TGTGCCAGCAGCTCCTATAGGATGGTGGGTTATAATTCACCCCTCCACTTT.

The rearrangement joins TRBV25-1 to TRBJ2-7; D unresolved. V gave up 2 bases and J gave up 6 bases, with 14 bases separating them. Germline assignment: CDR1 MGHDK and CDR2 SYGVNS. The CDR3 spans 14 residues. CDR3: CASSEKVTASEQYF. The CDR3 region has the DNA TGTGCCAGCAGTGAAAAAGTGACCGCTAGCGAGCAGTACTTC.

This rearrangement joins TRBV6-5 to TRBJ1-6; D is unresolved. The germline V gene has CDR1 MNHEY and CDR2 SVGAGI. The length of the CDR3 is 16 residues. Trimming took 2 bases from V and 6 from J, leaving 14 bases between them. The CDR3 DNA follows: TGTGCCAGCAGTTACAGTGAGGAATTCACTAATTCACCCCTCCACTTT. Protein: CASSYSEEFTNSPLHF.

The chain joins TRBV10-2 to TRBJ2-7; D ambiguous. Germline lookup yields CDR1 WSHSY and CDR2 SAAADI. Trimming stripped 1 base from V and 3 bases from J, with 16 bases between. The CDR3 length is 16 residues. CDR3 DNA sequence: TGCGCCAGCAGTGAGTTATTGGCGCGGAAAAACTACGAGCAGTACTTC. This encodes CASSELLARKNYEQYF.

The V call is TRBV5-6, the J call TRBJ1-2; D is perhaps TRBD1 (5 bases). The CDR3 runs 14 residues. Trimming cost V 0 bases and J 4 bases, with 10 bases left between them. Germline assignment: CDR1 SGHDT and CDR2 YYEEEE. The chain's CDR3 is CASSLGRVGYGYTF. CDR3 nucleotide sequence: TGTGCCAGCAGCTTGGGCAGGGTCGGCTATGGCTACACCTTC.

The chain employs TRBV27 and TRBJ2-3, with D tentatively TRBD1 (6 bases). The length of the CDR3 is 12 residues. Trimming pared 9 bases from V and 4 bases from J, leaving 11 bases between. The V gene's germline CDR1 is MNHEY and CDR2 SMNVEV (reference sequence). CDR3 in DNA: TGTGCCAGGGGGACATCTGCAGATACGCAGTATTTT. It encodes CARGTSADTQYF.

This clone was seen many times. The V and J genes are TRBV12-5 and TRBJ1-1; 7 nucleotides agree with TRBD1. J gave up 5 bases and V 6 bases, and 6 bases lay outside the gene matches. This CDR3 spans 13 amino acids. Germline V CDR1 and CDR2: LGHNT, FRNRAP. The CDR3, as DNA: TGTGCTAGTGGCCCGACAGGGCGGACTGAAGCTTTCTTT. Translation gives CASGPTGRTEAFF.

This clone was observed at least ten times. The rearrangement links TRBV7-2 to TRBJ1-1, with 7 bases matching TRBD1. CDR3 length: 15 residues. With 4 bases clipped from V and 5 bases from J, the junction kept 10 bases outside the gene matches. Germline CDR1 and CDR2: SGHTA and FQGNSA. The CDR3 spells CASSSLAGGRTEAFF. Here the CDR3 DNA reads TGTGCCAGCAGCTCCTTAGCAGGGGGTCGGACTGAAGCTTTCTTT.

The genes are TRBV10-3 and TRBJ2-5, with TRBD1 as a possible D gene (6 bases). CDR1 is ENHRY and CDR2 is SYGVKD in the germline V gene. With 3 bases removed from V and 5 bases from J, the gap between germline ends came to 16 bases. The CDR3 is made up of 15 amino acids. This CDR3 is CAISDLTGMGETQYF. For the CDR3, the DNA is TGTGCCATCAGTGATCTAACAGGGATGGGGGAGACCCAGTACTTC.

The table lists this clone with a few counts. V and J are TRBV11-2 and TRBJ1-1; D perhaps matches TRBD1 (5 bases). Germline-derived CDR1 and CDR2 are SGHAT and FQNNGV. V was cut by 1 base and J by 3 bases, with 9 bases left in between. The length of the CDR3 is 14 residues. The CDR3 DNA is TGTGCCAGCAGCTTAGGGGGCCGGGACACTGAAGCTTTCTTT. It encodes CASSLGGRDTEAFF.

This clone was detected a few times. The J gene is TRBJ1-3, the V gene TRBV6-5, with 9 bases fitting TRBD1. The V segment lost 6 bases and the J segment 4 bases; nucleotides outside the gene matches: 4. The CDR3 is made up of 14 amino acids. Germline V gene sequence: CDR1 MNHEY, CDR2 SVGAGI. The CDR3 reads CASSRDRAGNTIYF. In DNA, the CDR3 is TGTGCCAGCAGCCGGGACAGGGCGGGAAACACCATATATTTT.

The CDR3 DNA is TGCGCCAGCAGCTTGGGCCAAGGAACACGCGCTGGTCCTGCCAACGTCCTGACTTTC. Protein: CASSLGQGTRAGPANVLTF. The rearrangement links TRBV5-1 to TRBJ2-6; D is undetermined. The CDR3 has 19 amino acids. Germline loops: CDR1 SGHRS, CDR2 YFSETQ. Trimming left V 0 bases short and J 7 bases short, with 23 bases between.

The chain joins TRBV25-1 to TRBJ1-4, with D possibly matching TRBD1 (6 bases). CDR1 and CDR2 from the germline V gene are MGHDK and SYGVNS. Trimming left V 2 bases short and J 5 bases short, with 12 bases between. This CDR3 has 15 residues. The chain's CDR3 is CASSERGAANEKLFF. CDR3 DNA sequence: TGTGCCAGCAGTGAAAGGGGGGCGGCCAATGAAAAACTGTTTTTT.

This clone was seen only a few times. The chain recombines TRBV5-1 with TRBJ2-3; 8 nucleotides align to TRBD1. The germline gives CDR1 SGHRS, CDR2 YFSETQ. With 4 bases clipped from V and 2 bases from J, the junction kept 9 bases outside the gene matches. This CDR3 spans 16 amino acids. The CDR3 loop reads CASSRSDRGSTDTQYF. CDR3 sequence (DNA): TGCGCCAGCAGCCGAAGCGACAGGGGATCCACAGATACGCAGTATTTT.

About this clone itself: Different DNA sequences within this sample yield the same CDR3. This chain uses TRBV6-1 with TRBJ1-1; D unresolved. The ends were cut back, 2 bases at V and 4 bases at J, with 5 bases in the middle. Germline lookup yields CDR1 MNHNS and CDR2 SASEGT. CDR3 size: 12 residues. The CDR3 loop reads CASSEWGTEAFF. CDR3 bases: TGTGCCAGCAGTGAATGGGGCACTGAAGCTTTCTTT.

This clone was counted once. The chain joins TRBV4-1 to TRBJ2-7; 13 nucleotides agree with TRBD2. The germline V gene has CDR1 MGHRA and CDR2 YSYEKL. This CDR3 contains 15 residues. V was clipped by 4 bases and J by 7 bases; unmatched bases: 7. CDR3 protein: CASSLGLAGRGEQYF. CDR3 nucleotides: TGCGCCAGCAGCCTGGGACTAGCGGGAAGAGGAGAGCAGTACTTC.

The chain recombines TRBV6-6 with TRBJ2-5; no clear D gene. The germline V gene has CDR1 MNHNY and CDR2 SVGAGI (reference sequence). The CDR3 is 13 amino acids. Trimming removed 6 bases from V and 2 bases from J, with 10 bases in between. The chain's CDR3 is CASSKTEQETQYF. The CDR3, as DNA: TGTGCCAGCAGCAAGACGGAACAAGAGACCCAGTACTTC.